Listed here are 32 T cell receptor beta chains from one sample, sequenced in a study of T cell changes during pregnancy in multiple sclerosis. Assay used: immunoSEQ multiplex PCR; TCRdb lists only in-frame clones, some missing. The repertoire has about 20,000 clones, about 88% of them found once; the top ten carry under 9%. The source was CD8+ T cells from peripheral blood mononuclear cells, collected in the third trimester of pregnancy. Receptors were obtained from a female donor in good health, enrolled as a control in a pregnancy study.

The chain recombines TRBV10-3 with TRBJ1-2; weak D call: TRBD1 (5 bases). Germline assignment: CDR1 ENHRY and CDR2 SYGVKD. This CDR3 region has 18 residues. Trimming pared 0 bases from V and 0 bases from J, leaving 17 bases between. CDR3 nucleotide sequence: TGTGCCATCAGTGAGTCAGGTCTGTGGGGGGAGTCTAACTATGGCTACACCTTC. Translation: CAISESGLWGESNYGYTF.

This clone was seen just once. The chain uses TRBV19 and TRBJ2-1; 7 nucleotides match TRBD2. CDR1 is LNHDA and CDR2 is SQIVND in the germline V gene (reference sequence). The CDR3 has 17 residues. V was clipped by 5 bases and J by 8 bases; unmatched bases: 18. In nucleotides, the CDR3 is TGTGCCAGTAGTCGCGAACTAGCGATCTTCGTAATGGATGAGCAGTTCTTC. Translating gives CASSRELAIFVMDEQFF.

The V and J genes are TRBV29-1 and TRBJ2-5; TRBD2 matches 11 bases. Germline V gene lookup returns CDR1 SQVTM and CDR2 ANQGSEA. The junction had 6 bases not matched to a gene; V was cut back by 4 bases and J by 5 bases. CDR3 length: 14 amino acids. CDR3 in DNA: TGCAGCGTTGCCGGACTAGCGGGTAGGGAGACCCAGTACTTC. This codes for CSVAGLAGRETQYF.

The chain uses TRBV4-2 and TRBJ2-3, with 8 bases identical to TRBD2. Trimming cost V 4 bases and J 1 base; bases outside gene matches: 7. CDR1 LGHNA and CDR2 YNFKEQ come from the germline V gene. The CDR3 length is 16 residues. CDR3 sequence reads: CASSPDISGGTDTQYF. In DNA form, the CDR3 reads TGTGCCAGCAGCCCCGACATTAGCGGGGGCACAGATACGCAGTATTTT.

The V gene is TRBV2, the J gene TRBJ1-5, with 9 positions matching TRBD1. The CDR3 totals 15 residues. The germline V gene has CDR1 SNHLY and CDR2 FYNNEI. The trim removed 5 bases at V and 3 bases at J, leaving 5 bases unmatched. The CDR3 loop reads CASSPGTGYNQPQHF. For the CDR3, the DNA is TGTGCCAGCAGTCCCGGGACAGGGTACAATCAGCCCCAGCATTTT.

In DNA, the CDR3 is TGTGCCAGCAGCGTAGACAGGGGAGGCGGGCGCTCCTACAATGAGCAGTTCTTC. It encodes CASSVDRGGGRSYNEQFF. The chain couples TRBV9 to TRBJ2-1, with D possibly being TRBD1 (7 bases). The V gene's germline CDR1 is SGDLS and CDR2 YYNGEE. V shed 0 bases and J shed 0 bases, with 16 bases lying between them. The length of the CDR3 is 18 residues.

The V call is TRBV15, the J call TRBJ2-2; TRBD2 agrees at 12 bases. There are 16 residues in the CDR3. CDR1 and CDR2 from the germline V gene are LNHNV and YYDKDF (reference sequence). The J segment lost 2 bases and the V segment lost 5 bases, leaving 3 bases of the junction unmatched. The DNA of the CDR3 is TGTGCCACCAGCTGGACTAGCGGGATTAACACCGGGGAGCTGTTTTTT. It specifies CATSWTSGINTGELFF.

The rearrangement joins TRBV19 to TRBJ2-1; 7 positions match TRBD1. Trimming took 6 bases from V and 9 from J; bases not matched to a gene: 2. From germline, CDR1 is LNHDA and CDR2 SQIVND (reference sequence). The CDR3 is 11 residues long. The CDR3 here is CASRTGVEQFF. In DNA, the CDR3 is TGTGCCAGTAGAACAGGGGTTGAGCAGTTCTTC.

This sequence joins TRBV28 and TRBJ2-2; TRBD2 might be the D (5 bases). There are 16 residues in the CDR3. Deletions cut 8 bases from V and 0 bases from J, with 16 bases between. CDR1 MDHEN and CDR2 SYDVKM come from the germline V gene. The CDR3 here is CASSSRSGSNTGELFF. Here the CDR3 DNA reads TGTGCCAGCTCCTCCCGGAGCGGCTCGAACACCGGGGAGCTGTTTTTT.

This sequence joins TRBV7-9 and TRBJ2-7; 9 bases match TRBD2. Germline lookup yields CDR1 SEHNR and CDR2 FQNEAQ (reference sequence). The junction had 4 bases not matched to a gene; V was cut back by 1 base and J by 3 bases. The CDR3 is made up of 15 amino acids. The CDR3 DNA reads TGTGCCAGCAGCTTAGGACCAGCGGGAGGCTACGAGCAGTACTTC. This codes for CASSLGPAGGYEQYF.

The chain couples TRBV19 to TRBJ1-1, with D possibly matching TRBD1 (6 bases). This CDR3 has 15 residues. Germline CDR1 and CDR2: LNHDA and SQIVND (reference sequence). The V end was cut by 2 bases, the J end by 2 bases, with 12 bases between. CDR3 in amino acids: CASSIKPGHNTEAFF. In nucleotides, the CDR3 is TGTGCCAGTAGTATAAAACCGGGACACAACACTGAAGCTTTCTTT.

This chain connects TRBV19 to TRBJ2-2; tentatively, D is TRBD2 (6 bases). V dropped 7 bases and J dropped 7 bases, with 25 bases sitting between them. Germline CDR1 LNHDA, CDR2 SQIVND (reference sequence). CDR3 length: 17 amino acids. CDR3 coding DNA: TGTGCCAGTACCGGGTGGGCGGGATCCCCCTCCTACGGGGAGCTGTTTTTT. Protein product: CASTGWAGSPSYGELFF.

The chain recombines TRBV19 with TRBJ2-5; 10 nucleotides agree with TRBD1. Germline V lookup: CDR1 LNHDA, CDR2 SQIVND (reference sequence). The CDR3 has 16 residues. Unmatched junction bases numbered 11, after V lost 5 bases and J lost 5 bases. In DNA form, the CDR3 reads TGTGCCAGTAGTGCCGAGACAGGGGGCGGACCGGAGACCCAGTACTTC. Protein product: CASSAETGGGPETQYF.

In its sample, this clone was seen a few times. V usage is TRBV27 and J usage is TRBJ2-7; 7 bases agree with TRBD2. The CDR3 runs 12 residues. The V gene end was trimmed by 8 bases and the J gene end by 3 bases; junction bases not matched to a gene: 4. Germline lookup yields CDR1 MNHEY and CDR2 SMNVEV (reference sequence). This CDR3 is CASRSGGYEQYF. The CDR3 DNA follows: TGTGCCAGCCGCTCGGGGGGCTACGAGCAGTACTTC.

The chain uses TRBV7-4 and TRBJ2-7; 9 nucleotides line up with TRBD1. Per the germline V gene, CDR1 is SGHVT and CDR2 is SQSDAQ. The CDR3 length is 15 residues. Trimming took 5 bases from V and 5 from J; bases not matched to a gene: 10. CDR3 nucleotide sequence: TGTGCCAGCAGCCAATTAGGGACAGGGTCCAACGAGCAGTACTTC. Translation gives CASSQLGTGSNEQYF.

This chain connects TRBV21-1 to TRBJ2-6; the table's D call of TRBD2 was not tested on the DNA. TRBV21-1 is shown as a pseudogene. The CDR3 is 19 residues long. The CDR3 loop reads CASSKEIRGESSGANVLTF. CDR3 sequence (DNA): TGTGCCAGCAGCAAAGAGATCCGGGGGGAAAGCTCTGGGGCCAACGTCCTGACTTTC.

The chain uses TRBV9 and TRBJ1-5; tentatively, D is TRBD1 (5 bases). V dropped 3 bases and J dropped 2 bases, with 12 bases sitting between them. Germline values: CDR1 SGDLS, CDR2 YYNGEE. The CDR3 is 15 residues long. The DNA for the CDR3 is TGTGCCAGCAGCGAGGGTGGGGCCGGCAATCAGCCCCAGCATTTT. Protein sequence: CASSEGGAGNQPQHF.

J is TRBJ2-7 and V is TRBV5-4, with 10 bases that match TRBD2. CDR1 and CDR2 from the germline V gene are SGHNT and YYREEE (reference sequence). The ends lost 3 bases at V and 4 bases at J; junction bases unmatched: 7. The CDR3 runs to 15 residues. CDR3 in amino acids: CASSSGTSDLYEQYF. CDR3 DNA sequence: TGTGCCAGCAGCTCCGGGACTAGCGACTTATACGAGCAGTACTTC.

The V call is TRBV4-3, the J call TRBJ2-2; D unresolved. This CDR3 spans 14 amino acids. Germline CDR1 reads LGHNA; CDR2 reads YSLEER. V lost 2 bases and J lost 2, with 6 bases in between. CDR3 in amino acids: CASSQRLNTGELFF. The CDR3 DNA reads TGCGCCAGCAGCCAACGCCTAAACACCGGGGAGCTGTTTTTT.

The chain combines TRBV6-5 with TRBJ1-5; D remains unclear. Trimming shortened V by 1 base and J by 6 bases, and 10 bases separated the two germline ends. Germline V gene sequence: CDR1 MNHEY, CDR2 SVGAGI. The CDR3 has 14 amino acids. This CDR3 reads CASSYLLGGQPQHF. The DNA of the CDR3 is TGTGCCAGCAGTTACTTGCTGGGAGGTCAGCCCCAGCATTTT.

In this sample, this clone turned up once. This chain uses TRBV9 with TRBJ2-1; 11 bases align to TRBD2. Germline-derived CDR1 and CDR2 are SGDLS and YYNGEE. The CDR3 is made up of 15 amino acids. V dropped 0 bases and J dropped 9; count of bases not matched to a gene: 5. The DNA of the CDR3 is TGTGCCAGCAGCGTAGCACTAGCGGGAGACGGTGAGCAGTTCTTC. The encoded protein is CASSVALAGDGEQFF. Using reference TRBV9 and TRBJ2-1 for the parts outside the CDR3, the full variable domain is DSGVTQTPKHLITATGQRVTLRCSPRSGDLSVYWYQQSLDQGLQFLIQYYNGEERAKGNILERFSAQQFPDLHSELNLSSLELGDSALYFCASSVALAGDGEQFFGPGTRLTVL.

Worth noting for this clone: One end of the junction varies from germline; a read error may be responsible. V usage is TRBV6-1 and J usage is TRBJ2-3, with D perhaps TRBD2 (7 bases). Germline CDR1 is MNHNS and CDR2 is SASEGT. The CDR3 spans 15 residues. In DNA form, the CDR3 reads TGTGCCAGCAGCGAAGGGGGGGGCGGCCGGGGTACGCAGTATTTT. Residues: CASSEGGGGRGTQYF.

The V gene is TRBV7-2, the J gene TRBJ2-7, with D possibly being TRBD1 (6 bases). Germline assignment: CDR1 SGHTA and CDR2 FQGNSA. V gave up 1 base and J gave up 1 base, with 11 bases separating them. CDR3 size: 15 residues. DNA for the CDR3: TGTGCCAGCAGCTTAGGGGGGCGCCGATCCTACGAGCAGTACTTC. It translates to CASSLGGRRSYEQYF.

This clone was observed a handful of times. The chain couples TRBV4-2 to TRBJ2-3; 7 nucleotides align to TRBD2. V lost 1 base to trimming and J lost 0 bases; unmatched junction nucleotides: 4. Germline CDR1 reads LGHNA; CDR2 reads YNFKEQ. This CDR3 spans 16 amino acids. CDR3 bases: TGTGCCAGCAGCCAAGGAATGGGGGGGAGCACAGATACGCAGTATTTT. It codes for CASSQGMGGSTDTQYF.

The sample holds one count of this clone. The rearrangement uses TRBV6-1 and TRBJ2-1; 8 bases map to TRBD2. The germline gives CDR1 MNHNS, CDR2 SASEGT. The CDR3 is 14 amino acids. The V segment lost 8 bases and the J segment 10 bases; nucleotides outside the gene matches: 13. The CDR3 here is CASGQRGSWYEQFF. The CDR3 bases are TGTGCCAGCGGACAGCGGGGGTCATGGTACGAGCAGTTCTTC.

This clone was seen once. This chain uses TRBV11-2 with TRBJ2-5, with TRBD2 matching 15 bases. This CDR3 contains 18 residues. V was pared by 5 bases and J by 5 bases, with 12 bases of the junction left unmatched. Per germline, CDR1 SGHAT and CDR2 FQNNGV. The CDR3 loop is CASSLPGLAGGSSETQYF. CDR3 sequence (DNA): TGTGCCAGCAGCCTACCGGGACTAGCGGGGGGCTCAAGCGAGACCCAGTACTTC.

V is TRBV27 and J is TRBJ2-7; D gene unclear. V gave up 2 bases and J gave up 7 bases, with 18 bases separating them. The CDR3 spans 15 residues. Germline-derived CDR1 and CDR2 are MNHEY and SMNVEV (reference sequence). CDR3 DNA sequence: TGTGCCAGCAGTTTAAACGTTCGACTGACTGGAGAGCAGTACTTC. Its protein is CASSLNVRLTGEQYF.

J is TRBJ2-7 and V is TRBV28, with 10 bases matching TRBD2. J lost 7 bases, V lost 2 bases, and 17 bases had no gene match. This CDR3 comprises 18 residues. Per germline, CDR1 MDHEN and CDR2 SYDVKM. The CDR3 DNA sequence: TGTGCCAGCAGTTTAGGGTACCTTATAGCGGGAGGCCCCTGGGAGCAGTACTTC. Amino acids: CASSLGYLIAGGPWEQYF.

The rearrangement links TRBV11-2 to TRBJ2-1, with a weak D call TRBD2 (6 bases). The V gene's germline CDR1 is SGHAT and CDR2 FQNNGV. The CDR3 totals 14 residues. V shed 1 base and J shed 6 bases, with 10 bases lying between them. Here the CDR3 DNA reads TGTGCCAGCAGCTTAGCGCTAGCGTTCAATGAGCAGTTCTTC. It translates to CASSLALAFNEQFF.

The genes are TRBV4-1 and TRBJ1-2; perhaps TRBD1 as D (5 bases). The CDR3 is 14 residues long. Trimming removed 0 bases from V and 6 bases from J, with 11 bases in between. Germline V gene data show CDR1 as MGHRA and CDR2 as YSYEKL. CDR3 in amino acids: CASSQEKGFNGYTF. CDR3 coding DNA: TGCGCCAGCAGCCAAGAAAAGGGGTTTAATGGCTACACCTTC.

The rearrangement joins TRBV10-3 to TRBJ2-7, with D tentatively TRBD1 (5 bases). CDR1 and CDR2 from the germline V gene are ENHRY and SYGVKD. V gave up 3 bases and J gave up 0 bases, with 9 bases separating them. The CDR3 runs to 14 residues. The CDR3 reads CAISEQESSYEQYF. CDR3 bases: TGTGCCATCAGTGAACAGGAGAGCTCCTACGAGCAGTACTTC.

This clone was seen a single time. The chain has TRBV4-1 and TRBJ2-1, with a weak D call TRBD2 (6 bases). This CDR3 has 16 residues. CDR1 is MGHRA, CDR2 YSYEKL, per germline. Trimming removed 3 bases at V and 8 bases at J, with 20 bases between. The CDR3 bases are TGCGCCAGCAGCCAGGCCGGGGGTAGTAGGCTCCATGAGCAGTTCTTC. It is translated as CASSQAGGSRLHEQFF.